The TCR beta chain described here comes from a study of control samples from healthy donors and cancer patients. V lost 6 bases, J lost 8 bases, and 14 bases lay in between. Germline CDR1 is SNHLY and CDR2 is FYNNEI. This CDR3 region has 14 residues. Sequencing used immunoSEQ multiplex PCR; TCRdb keeps in-frame clones, though not all of them. The repertoire consists of approximately 52,000 clones, with about 96% occurring once and the leading ten covering around 1%. This chain uses TRBV2 with TRBJ1-6; possible D gene TRBD1, 5 bases. This TCR derives from a woman aged 18-29 years in good health. The sequenced material came from blood. The CDR3 spells CASSPDRSYSPLHF. Here the CDR3 DNA reads TGTGCCAGCAGCCCTGACAGATCTTATTCACCCCTCCACTTT.